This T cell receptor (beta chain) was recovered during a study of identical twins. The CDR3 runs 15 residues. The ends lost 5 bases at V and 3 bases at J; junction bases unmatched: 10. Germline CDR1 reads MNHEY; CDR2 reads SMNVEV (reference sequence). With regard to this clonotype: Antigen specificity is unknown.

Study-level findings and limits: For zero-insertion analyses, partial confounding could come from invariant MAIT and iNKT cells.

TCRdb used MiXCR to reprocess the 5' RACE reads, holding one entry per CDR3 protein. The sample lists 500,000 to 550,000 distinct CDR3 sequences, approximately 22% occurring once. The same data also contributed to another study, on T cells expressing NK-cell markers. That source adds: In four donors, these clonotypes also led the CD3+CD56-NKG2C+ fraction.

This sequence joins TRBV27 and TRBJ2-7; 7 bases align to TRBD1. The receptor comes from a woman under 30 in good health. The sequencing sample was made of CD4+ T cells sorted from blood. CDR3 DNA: TGTGCCAGCAGTACAGGACGGACAGGACTCTACGAGCAGTACTTC. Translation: CASSTGRTGLYEQYF.